This passage covers 9 T cell receptor beta chains from one sample sequenced in a study of T cells after yellow fever vaccination. One entry per CDR3 protein, called by TCRdb with MiXCR from the 5' RACE reads. The repertoire holds more than 120,000 distinct CDR3 sequences, with roughly 8% as singletons. Specimen: CD4+ T cells sorted from PBMCs, collected 5 days after the yellow fever booster vaccination. The receptors derive from a man between 25 and 39 years old who received the YFV17D yellow fever vaccine.

The rearrangement joins TRBV5-4 to TRBJ2-3; D not certain. The ends were cut back, 6 bases at V and 2 bases at J, with 13 bases in the middle. This CDR3 contains 14 residues. CDR1 and CDR2 from the germline V gene are SGHNT and YYREEE (reference sequence). As DNA, the CDR3 is TGTGCCAGCACCACCCTACCAGCCACAGATACGCAGTATTTT. Translated: CASTTLPATDTQYF.

This clonotype was observed many times. The chain combines TRBV2 with TRBJ2-3; D unclear. The CDR3 has 13 residues. Trimming cost V 6 bases and J 5 bases, with 12 bases left between them. The germline V gene has CDR1 SNHLY and CDR2 FYNNEI. The CDR3 DNA is TGTGCCAGCAGACAGCCTGGTGGAGATACGCAGTATTTT. Its protein product is CASRQPGGDTQYF.

As for this clonotype: This may be a read error, as it is one base from a much larger clone. V usage is TRBV7-2 and J usage is TRBJ2-7; 9 nucleotides line up with TRBD2. Germline CDR1 and CDR2: SGHTA and FQGNSA. With 1 base clipped from V and 4 bases from J, the junction kept 8 bases outside the gene matches. The CDR3 consists of 16 residues. The CDR3 DNA reads as TGTGCCAGCAGCTTAGTTTTCGGTAGCGGGGGATACGAGCAGTACTTC. Residues: CASSLVFGSGGYEQYF.

In this sample, this clonotype turned up many times. The genes are TRBV2 and TRBJ1-1, with a possible D match to TRBD1 (6 bases). Deletions cut 9 bases from V and 3 bases from J, with 20 bases between. Germline V lookup: CDR1 SNHLY, CDR2 FYNNEI. CDR3 length: 15 amino acids. In DNA, the CDR3 is TGTGCCAGGACGAGTGGGGGCGCGAAGGACACTGAAGCTTTCTTT. Its translation is CARTSGGAKDTEAFF. Full variable domain (rest looked up from reference TRBV2 and TRBJ1-1): EPEVTQTPSHQVTQMGQEVILRCVPISNHLYFYWYRQILGQKVEFLVSFYNNEISEKSEIFDDQFSVERPDGSNFTLKIRSTKLEDSAMYFCARTSGGAKDTEAFFGQGTRLTVV.

Regarding this clonotype: A much larger clone differs from this one at a single base, so this may be a read error. The gene calls are TRBV27 and TRBJ2-7; 7 positions match TRBD2. The CDR3 spans 12 residues. CDR1 is MNHEY, CDR2 SMNVEV, per germline (reference sequence). V lost 7 bases to trimming and J lost 4 bases; unmatched junction nucleotides: 4. The DNA of the CDR3 is TGTGCCAGCATGGGACTACCGTACGAGCAGTACTTC. It encodes CASMGLPYEQYF.

This clonotype was observed many times. The rearrangement joins TRBV15 to TRBJ2-2, with D maybe TRBD1 (6 bases). Germline CDR1 LNHNV, CDR2 YYDKDF (reference sequence). V lost 5 bases and J 7 bases, leaving 14 bases between the germline ends. This CDR3 is built from 14 residues. Written as DNA, the CDR3 is TGTGCCACCAGCGAGACAGGCTTTGTCGGGGAGCTGTTTTTT. It specifies CATSETGFVGELFF.

Concerning this clonotype itself: One base away lies a much larger clone, so this may be a sequencing read error. This chain links TRBV5-1 with TRBJ2-1; 10 bases align to TRBD2. Germline CDR1 SGHRS, CDR2 YFSETQ. J lost 9 bases, V lost 4 bases, and 13 bases had no gene match. This CDR3 region has 16 residues. CDR3 in DNA: TGCGCCAGCAGCGGCTTAGCGGGACTAGCGACGGGTGAGCAGTTCTTC. This gives the protein CASSGLAGLATGEQFF.

This clonotype was counted many times. The CDR3 spells CSASGSRSEQFF. Written as DNA, the CDR3 is TGCAGTGCTAGCGGCTCACGCAGTGAGCAGTTCTTC. The chain combines TRBV20-1 with TRBJ2-1, with unresolved D. Germline assignment: CDR1 DFQATT and CDR2 SNEGSKA (reference sequence). The CDR3 extends over 12 amino acids. The V end was cut by 3 bases, the J end by 9 bases, with 12 bases between.

Many counts were recorded for this clonotype. The chain links TRBV20-1 to TRBJ2-7, with 8 bases that match TRBD1. CDR1 and CDR2 (germline): DFQATT, SNEGSKA (reference sequence). The CDR3 consists of 11 residues. The CDR3 coding sequence is TGCAGGGCCGGGACAGGCTACGAGCAGTACTTC. Translating gives CRAGTGYEQYF.